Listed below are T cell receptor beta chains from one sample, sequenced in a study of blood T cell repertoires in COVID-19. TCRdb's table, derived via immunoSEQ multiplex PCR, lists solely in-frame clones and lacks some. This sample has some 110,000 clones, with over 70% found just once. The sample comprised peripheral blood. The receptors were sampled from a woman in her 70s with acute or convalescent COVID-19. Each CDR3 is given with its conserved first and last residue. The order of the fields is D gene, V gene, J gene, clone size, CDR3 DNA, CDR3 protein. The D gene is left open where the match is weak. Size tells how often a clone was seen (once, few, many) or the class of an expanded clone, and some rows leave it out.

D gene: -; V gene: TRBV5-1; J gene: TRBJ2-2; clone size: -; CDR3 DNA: TGCGCCAGCAGCCCAATCGGCGGGCCCAACACCGGGGAGCTGTTTTTT; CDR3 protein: CASSPIGGPNTGELFF
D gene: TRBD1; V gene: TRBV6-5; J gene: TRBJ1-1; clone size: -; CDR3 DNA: TGTGCCAGTCTACGCACGGGACAGTACACTGAAGCTTTCTTT; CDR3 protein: CASLRTGQYTEAFF
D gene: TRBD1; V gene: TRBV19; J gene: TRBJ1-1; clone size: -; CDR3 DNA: TGTGCCATAGCGGCAGGGACAGGAGAATCGGCTTTCTTT; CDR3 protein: CAIAAGTGESAFF
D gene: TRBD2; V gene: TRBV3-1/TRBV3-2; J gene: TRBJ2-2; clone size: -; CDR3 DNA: TGTGCCAGCAGCCCCCGGATGGGACTAAGCGGGAGGACTGGGGAGCTGTTTTTT; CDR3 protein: CASSPRMGLSGRTGELFF
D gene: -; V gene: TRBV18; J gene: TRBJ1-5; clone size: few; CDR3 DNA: TGTGCCAGCTCACGATCGAACAGCTTTCAGCCCCAGCATTTT; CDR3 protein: CASSRSNSFQPQHF
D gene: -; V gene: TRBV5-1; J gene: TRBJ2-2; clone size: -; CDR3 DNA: TGCGCCAGCAGCTTGTCAGGGGTTCCCGGGGAGCTGTTTTTT; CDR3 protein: CASSLSGVPGELFF
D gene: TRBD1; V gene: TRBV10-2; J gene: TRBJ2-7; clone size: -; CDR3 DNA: TGCGCCAGCAGTGAGTCAGGGGGCGGTCACGAGCAGTACTTC; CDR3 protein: CASSESGGGHEQYF
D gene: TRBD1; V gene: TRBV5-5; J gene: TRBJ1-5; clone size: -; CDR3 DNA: TGTGCCAGCAGCTGGGGGGACAGGGGCAGTGATCAGCCCCAGCATTTT; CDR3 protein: CASSWGDRGSDQPQHF
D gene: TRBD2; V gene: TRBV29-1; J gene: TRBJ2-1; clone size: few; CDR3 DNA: TGCAGCGTTGAAGGAGCGGGGGGGCGCGGTTCCTACAATGAGCAGTTCTTC; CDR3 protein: CSVEGAGGRGSYNEQFF
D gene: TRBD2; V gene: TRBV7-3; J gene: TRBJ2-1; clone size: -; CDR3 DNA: TGTGCCAGCAGCTCCCCGGGAGGGCGGAATGAGCAGTTCTTC; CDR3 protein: CASSSPGGRNEQFF
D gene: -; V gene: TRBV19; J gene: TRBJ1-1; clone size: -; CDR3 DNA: TGTGCCAGTAGTATGCAAGCTTACCCCACTGAAGCTTTCTTT; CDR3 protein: CASSMQAYPTEAFF
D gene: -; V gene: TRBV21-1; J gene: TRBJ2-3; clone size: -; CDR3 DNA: TGTGCCAGTCCCCCGGCGGCGGGGGGGCCCCCAGATACGCAGTATTTT; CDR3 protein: CASPPAAGGPPDTQYF
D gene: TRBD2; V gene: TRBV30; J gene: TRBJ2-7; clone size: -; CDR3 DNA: TGTGCCTGGAGTGTACGACCTAGCGGGGAGCAGTACTTC; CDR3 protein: CAWSVRPSGEQYF
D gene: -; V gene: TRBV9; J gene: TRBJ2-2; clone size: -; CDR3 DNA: TGTGCCAGCAGCCCCTCTACCACCGGGGAGCTGTTTTTT; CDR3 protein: CASSPSTTGELFF
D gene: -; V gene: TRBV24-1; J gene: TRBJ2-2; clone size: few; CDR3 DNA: TGTGCCACCAGTGACCTACGGGTCGGGGAGCTGTTTTTT; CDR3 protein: CATSDLRVGELFF
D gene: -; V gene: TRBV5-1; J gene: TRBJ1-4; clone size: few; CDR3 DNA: TGCGCCAGCAGTGGCCAGGGCGAAAAACTGTTTTTT; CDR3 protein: CASSGQGEKLFF
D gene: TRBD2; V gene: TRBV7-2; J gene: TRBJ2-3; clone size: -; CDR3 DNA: TGTGCCAGCAGCTTAGGGGGAACGGGGGGTCGGGTTACGCAGTATTTT; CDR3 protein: CASSLGGTGGRVTQYF